This T cell receptor beta chain was captured by sequencing in a study of blood T cell repertoires in COVID-19. Repertoires were generated with immunoSEQ multiplex PCR, while TCRdb's copy carries only in-frame clones and drops some. The repertoire holds around 230,000 clones, with approximately 90% as singletons. The trim removed 1 base at V and 6 bases at J, leaving 2 bases unmatched. Germline CDR1 reads LGHDT; CDR2 reads YNNKEL (reference sequence). This CDR3 is 14 amino acids long. This clone occurred once. This TCR derives from a woman in her thirties or forties with acute COVID-19. The sequenced material came from PBMCs or T cells enriched from blood (not recorded which). The chain recombines TRBV3-1 (or the pseudogene TRBV3-2) with TRBJ1-5; TRBD1 aligns across 8 bases. CDR3 in DNA: TGTGCCAGCAGCCAAGGGACAGGGATTCAGCCCCAGCATTTT. This codes for CASSQGTGIQPQHF.